This T cell receptor beta chain emerged from a study of control samples from healthy donors and cancer patients. A remark on this clone: The same CDR3 can be traced to other DNA sequences in this sample.

V was cut by 0 bases and J by 4 bases, with 7 bases left in between. The germline gives CDR1 SGHDT, CDR2 YYEEEE. The CDR3 is 13 residues long. The protocol was immunoSEQ multiplex PCR, while the TCRdb copy is restricted to in-frame clones and leaves out a portion. The table has 150,000 or so clones, 93% seen once. The sequence derives from a woman in her sixties or seventies in good health. Sequenced material: blood. The chain has TRBV5-6 and TRBJ1-2; no clear D. CDR3 sequence: CASSLVGSYGYTF. The CDR3 nucleotides read TGTGCCAGCAGCTTGGTTGGGAGCTATGGCTACACCTTC.